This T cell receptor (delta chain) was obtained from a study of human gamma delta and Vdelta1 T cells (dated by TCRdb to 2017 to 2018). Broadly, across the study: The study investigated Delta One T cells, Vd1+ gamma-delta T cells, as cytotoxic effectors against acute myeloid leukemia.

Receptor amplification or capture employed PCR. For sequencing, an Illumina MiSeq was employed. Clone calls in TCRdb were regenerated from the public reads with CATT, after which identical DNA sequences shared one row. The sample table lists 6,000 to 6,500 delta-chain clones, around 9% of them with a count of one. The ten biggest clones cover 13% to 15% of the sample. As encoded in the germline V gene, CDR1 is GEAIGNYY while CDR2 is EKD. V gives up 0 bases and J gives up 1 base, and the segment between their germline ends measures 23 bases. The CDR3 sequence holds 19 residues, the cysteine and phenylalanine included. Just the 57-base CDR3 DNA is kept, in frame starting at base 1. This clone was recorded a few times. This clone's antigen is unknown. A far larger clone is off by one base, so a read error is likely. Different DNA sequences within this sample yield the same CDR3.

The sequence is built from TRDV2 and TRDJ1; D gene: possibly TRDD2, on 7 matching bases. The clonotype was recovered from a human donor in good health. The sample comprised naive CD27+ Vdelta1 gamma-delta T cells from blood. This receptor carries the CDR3 CACDTVLPHGGTLTDKLIF. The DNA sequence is TGTGCCTGTGACACCGTCCTTCCTCACGGGGGGACCCTCACCGATAAACTCATCTTT.